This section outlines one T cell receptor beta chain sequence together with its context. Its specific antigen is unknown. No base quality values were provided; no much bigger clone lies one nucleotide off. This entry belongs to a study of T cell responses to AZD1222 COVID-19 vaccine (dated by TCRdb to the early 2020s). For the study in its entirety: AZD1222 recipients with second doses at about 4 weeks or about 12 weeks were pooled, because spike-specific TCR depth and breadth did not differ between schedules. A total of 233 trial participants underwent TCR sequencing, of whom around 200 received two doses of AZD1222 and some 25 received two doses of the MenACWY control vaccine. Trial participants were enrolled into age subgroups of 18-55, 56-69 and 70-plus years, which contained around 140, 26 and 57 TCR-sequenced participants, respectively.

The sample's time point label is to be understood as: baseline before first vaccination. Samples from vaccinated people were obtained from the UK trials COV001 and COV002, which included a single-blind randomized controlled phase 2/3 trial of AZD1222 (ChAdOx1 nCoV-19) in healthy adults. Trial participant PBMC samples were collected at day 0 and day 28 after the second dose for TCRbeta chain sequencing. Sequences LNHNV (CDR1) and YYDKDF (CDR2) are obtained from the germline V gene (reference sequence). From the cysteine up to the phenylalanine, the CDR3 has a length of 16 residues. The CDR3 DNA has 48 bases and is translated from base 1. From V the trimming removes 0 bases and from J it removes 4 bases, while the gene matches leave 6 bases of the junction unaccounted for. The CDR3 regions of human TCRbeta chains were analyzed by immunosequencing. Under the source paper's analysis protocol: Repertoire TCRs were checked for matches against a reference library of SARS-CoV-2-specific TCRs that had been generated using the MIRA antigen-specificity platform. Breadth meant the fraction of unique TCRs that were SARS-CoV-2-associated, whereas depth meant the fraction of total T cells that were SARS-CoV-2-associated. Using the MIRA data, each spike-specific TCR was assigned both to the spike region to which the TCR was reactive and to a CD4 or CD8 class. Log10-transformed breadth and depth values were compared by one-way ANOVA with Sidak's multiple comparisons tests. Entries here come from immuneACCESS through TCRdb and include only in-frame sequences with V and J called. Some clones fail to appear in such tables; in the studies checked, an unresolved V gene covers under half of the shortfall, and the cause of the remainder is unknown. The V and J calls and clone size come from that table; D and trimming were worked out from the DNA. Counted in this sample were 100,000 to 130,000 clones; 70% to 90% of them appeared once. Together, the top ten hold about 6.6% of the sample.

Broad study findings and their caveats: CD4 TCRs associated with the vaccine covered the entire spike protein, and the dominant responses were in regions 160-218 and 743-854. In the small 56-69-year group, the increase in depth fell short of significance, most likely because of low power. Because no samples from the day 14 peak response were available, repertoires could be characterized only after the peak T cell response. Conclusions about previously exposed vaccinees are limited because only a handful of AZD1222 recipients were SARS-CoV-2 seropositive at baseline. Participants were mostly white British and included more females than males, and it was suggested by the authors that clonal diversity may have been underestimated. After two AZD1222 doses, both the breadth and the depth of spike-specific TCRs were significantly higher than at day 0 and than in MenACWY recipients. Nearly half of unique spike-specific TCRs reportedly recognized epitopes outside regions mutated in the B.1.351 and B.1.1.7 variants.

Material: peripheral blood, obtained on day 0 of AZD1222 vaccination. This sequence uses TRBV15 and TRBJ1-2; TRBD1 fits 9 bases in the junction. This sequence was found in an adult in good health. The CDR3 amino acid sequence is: CATSRDLQGAFYGYTF. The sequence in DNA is TGTGCCACCAGCAGAGATCTACAGGGGGCGTTCTATGGCTACACCTTC.